The T cell receptor (beta chain) described here comes from a study of blood T cell repertoires in COVID-19. The cohort comprised adults aged roughly 18 to 95 years residing in 24 US areas. Method: immunoSEQ multiplex PCR; TCRdb's copy keeps in-frame clones and lacks some. The sample includes approximately 140,000 clones, around 87% of them seen just once. This CDR3 contains 14 residues. Germline V lookup: CDR1 KGHSH, CDR2 LQKENI. V was pared by 4 bases and J by 4 bases, with 4 bases of the junction left unmatched. The TCR comes from a woman in her 30s with acute COVID-19. This chain uses TRBV18 with TRBJ1-5, with 7 positions matching TRBD1. The specimen sequenced was PBMCs or T cells enriched from blood (not recorded which). The DNA of the CDR3 is TGTGCCAGCTCACAAGGGACAGAGAATCAGCCCCAGCATTTT. Amino acid sequence: CASSQGTENQPQHF.